The 2 T cell receptor beta chains reported below all come from one sample, sequenced in a study of naive and memory T cell subsets. Two oligonucleotides, mixed equimolar, formed the beta constant-region primer covering TRBC1 and TRBC2. Four rounds of PCR amplified the ligated cDNA using nested alpha and beta constant-region primers plus SP2. TCRdb reprocessed the UMI-ligation and nested PCR reads with MiXCR, giving one entry per CDR3 protein. The repertoire holds 8,500 to 10,000 distinct CDR3 sequences, with roughly 5.5% as singletons. Sequencing used CD4+ TEMRA cells from blood. Subset described: effector memory re-expressing CD45RA, CD45RA+ CD27-. These receptors all come from a human donor in good health.

This clonotype was seen more than once but under ten times. The V call is TRBV6-2 or TRBV6-3, the J call TRBJ1-5; D is uncertain. The V gene's germline CDR1 is MNHEY and CDR2 SVGEGT. Between the trimmed V and J ends, which lost 6 bases and 0 bases, there was a span of 12 bases. CDR3 length equals 15 residues. CDR3 in DNA: TGTGCCAGCAGCCCCTCGCCTAATAGCAATCAGCCCCAGCATTTT. Translation gives CASSPSPNSNQPQHF.

J is TRBJ1-5 and V is TRBV12-3 or TRBV12-4; TRBD1 agrees at 10 bases. This CDR3 region has 18 residues. V shed 3 bases and J 4 bases; nucleotides not matched to a gene: 12. CDR3 bases: TGTGCCAGCAGTTTTGGGGGACAGGGGTCGGTTACGAATCAGCCCCAGCATTTT. Its protein is CASSFGGQGSVTNQPQHF.